These 21 T cell receptor beta chains were sequenced from one sample in a study of cytomegalovirus exposure and HLA in healthy donors. This PCR relied on a set of 60 Vbeta primers and 13 Jbeta primers. Assay: immunoSEQ multiplex PCR; the TCRdb copy retains only in-frame clones and omits some. The profile covers roughly 200,000 clones, with approximately 80% appearing a single time and roughly 1.9% taken by the ten largest. The sample comprised PBMCs. Source of these receptors: a woman aged 25 to 39 in good health and CMV-seronegative.

This CDR3 reads CASGRGQETQYF. CDR3 nucleotide sequence: TGTGCCAGCGGGCGGGGGCAAGAGACCCAGTACTTC. The rearrangement joins TRBV2 to TRBJ2-5; 7 bases align to TRBD2. Germline V CDR1 and CDR2: SNHLY, FYNNEI. J lost 2 bases, V lost 8 bases, and 2 bases had no gene match. The CDR3 extends over 12 amino acids.

The chain employs TRBV7-2 and TRBJ1-1, with a possible D match to TRBD1 (6 bases). Trimming cost V 4 bases and J 5 bases, with 11 bases left between them. Germline CDR1 and CDR2: SGHTA and FQGNSA. The CDR3 runs to 13 residues. The CDR3 is CASSYQTGTEAFF. Written as DNA, the CDR3 is TGTGCCAGCAGCTATCAAACAGGGACTGAAGCTTTCTTT.

This clone has just one count. The chain couples TRBV6-1 to TRBJ2-4; 7 bases fit TRBD1. From germline, CDR1 is MNHNS and CDR2 SASEGT. The CDR3 is made up of 17 amino acids. With 2 bases clipped from V and 0 bases from J, the junction kept 7 bases outside the gene matches. The CDR3: CASSEWGQSLAKNIQYF. CDR3 in DNA: TGTGCCAGCAGTGAATGGGGACAGTCCTTAGCCAAAAACATTCAGTACTTC.

In this sample, this clone turned up a few times. The chain couples TRBV29-1 to TRBJ1-1; maybe TRBD1 (6 bases). The CDR3 is 13 amino acids. The V gene lost 2 bases and the J gene lost 4 bases, with 11 bases spanning the gap. Germline V lookup: CDR1 SQVTM, CDR2 ANQGSEA. The CDR3 reads CSVESVGGTEAFF. CDR3 nucleotide sequence: TGCAGCGTTGAATCCGTAGGGGGCACTGAAGCTTTCTTT. The variable domain in full, with the rest retrieved from reference TRBV29-1 and TRBJ1-1, is SAVISQKPSRDICQRGTSLTIQCQVDSQVTMMFWYRQQPGQSLTLIATANQGSEATYESGFVIDKFPISRPNLTFSTLTVSNMSPEDSSIYLCSVESVGGTEAFFGQGTRLTVV.

The chain is built from TRBV19 and TRBJ1-2; D unresolved. Trimming stripped 9 bases from V and 3 bases from J, with 29 bases between. The CDR3 totals 18 residues. Looked up from germline, CDR1 is LNHDA and CDR2 is SQIVND (reference sequence). CDR3 DNA sequence: TGTGCCAGAAGGTTCGGCGTCATACGCCGGAGGGCGGACTATGGCTACACCTTC. Its protein product is CARRFGVIRRRADYGYTF.

V gene TRBV29-1 combines with J gene TRBJ2-1; D is possibly TRBD1 (6 bases). This CDR3 has 15 amino acids. Trimming pared 0 bases from V and 4 bases from J, leaving 13 bases between. The germline V gene encodes CDR1 SQVTM and CDR2 ANQGSEA. CDR3 nucleotide sequence: TGCAGCGTTGAAGATGGGTTGGGACAATACAATGAGCAGTTCTTC. Translating gives CSVEDGLGQYNEQFF.

This clone is a singleton in its sample. The chain is built from TRBV4-3 and TRBJ1-2; possibly TRBD1 for D (6 bases). V gave up 1 base and J gave up 0 bases, with 9 bases separating them. This CDR3 has 15 residues. The germline gives CDR1 LGHNA, CDR2 YSLEER. As DNA, the CDR3 is TGCGCCAGCAGCCAAGGGACAGTCCCTAACTATGGCTACACCTTC. This codes for CASSQGTVPNYGYTF.

The chain recombines TRBV9 with TRBJ2-2; TRBD2 matches at 7 bases. Germline loops: CDR1 SGDLS, CDR2 YYNGEE. The CDR3 has 18 residues. V lost 4 bases and J lost 1; bases outside the gene matches: 13. CDR3 DNA: TGTGCCAGCAGCCCTCAAGGGAGGGCCTCTGGGAACACCGGGGAGCTGTTTTTT. Its protein is CASSPQGRASGNTGELFF.

The table lists this clone with a count of one. The chain links TRBV6-1 to TRBJ1-5; tentatively, D is TRBD1 (6 bases). The CDR3 length is 16 residues. The V gene's germline CDR1 is MNHNS and CDR2 SASEGT. Between the trimmed V and J ends, which lost 2 bases and 3 bases, there was a span of 14 bases. CDR3 coding DNA: TGTGCCAGCAGTGAACTGGGGGGGCGGAACAATCAGCCCCAGCATTTT. This gives the protein CASSELGGRNNQPQHF.

This clone was found a few times. The chain uses TRBV19 and TRBJ1-2, with D hard to call. Germline V lookup: CDR1 LNHDA, CDR2 SQIVND (reference sequence). CDR3 length: 15 amino acids. Between the trimmed V and J ends, which lost 5 bases and 4 bases, there was a span of 17 bases. CDR3: CASSPTRVLAYGYTF. The CDR3 DNA reads as TGTGCCAGTAGTCCAACCCGGGTTTTGGCCTATGGCTACACCTTC. Full variable domain (missing parts from reference TRBV19 and TRBJ1-2): DGGITQSPKYLFRKEGQNVTLSCEQNLNHDAMYWYRQDPGQGLRLIYYSQIVNDFQKGDIAEGYSVSREKKESFPLTVTSAQKNPTAFYLCASSPTRVLAYGYTFGSGTRLTVV.

V and J are TRBV5-8 and TRBJ1-2; 9 bases agree with TRBD1. The germline V gene has CDR1 SGHTS and CDR2 YDEGEE. With V trimmed by 0 bases and J by 6 bases, 9 bases remained unmatched. The CDR3 has 16 amino acids. The CDR3 nucleotides are TGTGCCAGCAGCTTGGCCGGGGGGGACAGGGTCGATGGCTACACCTTC. Translated: CASSLAGGDRVDGYTF.

The V gene is TRBV5-1, the J gene TRBJ2-1; 8 bases map to TRBD2. Germline V gene sequence: CDR1 SGHRS, CDR2 YFSETQ. V dropped 4 bases and J dropped 8; count of bases not matched to a gene: 11. The CDR3 consists of 15 residues. The CDR3 DNA reads TGCGCCAGCAGCCCCGGACTAGCAGAATGGTATGAGCAGTTCTTC. Its translation is CASSPGLAEWYEQFF.

In the case of this clone: The same CDR3 can be traced to other DNA sequences in this sample. This rearrangement joins TRBV6-1 to TRBJ2-5; maybe TRBD2 (7 bases). This CDR3 has 15 amino acids. Germline-derived CDR1 and CDR2 are MNHNS and SASEGT. V lost 3 bases, J lost 5 bases, and 16 bases lay in between. The CDR3 DNA sequence: TGTGCCAGCAGTGAGGAGACGGGGGGCCCCGAGACCCAGTACTTC. This gives the protein CASSEETGGPETQYF.

V is TRBV6-5 and J is TRBJ2-7, with 9 bases that match TRBD1. The junction had 3 bases not matched to a gene; V was cut back by 1 base and J by 5 bases. Germline assignment: CDR1 MNHEY and CDR2 SVGAGI. The CDR3 has 14 amino acids. The CDR3 loop is CASSYLGQGDEQYF. For the CDR3, the DNA is TGTGCCAGCAGTTACTTGGGACAGGGAGACGAGCAGTACTTC.

The V and J genes are TRBV11-3 and TRBJ1-1; 11 nucleotides align to TRBD1. The CDR3 sequence is 15 residues long. The V segment lost 5 bases and the J segment 4 bases; nucleotides outside the gene matches: 6. Germline V gives CDR1 SGHNT, CDR2 YENEEA. The CDR3 DNA follows: TGTGCCAGCAGCAGGACAGGGGGCCGTGGCACTGAAGCTTTCTTT. Its translation is CASSRTGGRGTEAFF.

The table lists this clone with a count of one. The chain is built from TRBV12-1 and TRBJ2-5; the table's D gene call, TRBD2, was not cross checked with the DNA. TRBV12-1 is shown as a pseudogene. This CDR3 has 16 amino acids. In DNA, the CDR3 is TGTGCCAGCAGCTTTGCACTAGCGGGGCGACAAGAGACCCAGTACTTC. This translates into CASSFALAGRQETQYF.

This clone occurred a few times. The rearrangement joins TRBV9 to TRBJ1-2; the D gene is possibly TRBD1 (5 bases). The CDR3 is made up of 14 amino acids. CDR1 and CDR2 (germline): SGDLS, YYNGEE. V dropped 4 bases and J dropped 1 base, with 11 bases sitting between them. The CDR3 nucleotides read TGTGCCAGCAGCCTCTTTGGACATAACTATGGCTACACCTTC. The encoded protein is CASSLFGHNYGYTF.

V is TRBV7-2 and J is TRBJ1-2, with D possibly matching TRBD1 (5 bases). Germline V gives CDR1 SGHTA, CDR2 FQGNSA. V was cut by 7 bases and J by 7 bases, with 16 bases left in between. This CDR3 region has 13 residues. Here the CDR3 DNA reads TGTGCCAGCACCGGCAGGGCGACGTTTGGCTACACCTTC. Its translation is CASTGRATFGYTF. Full variable domain (missing parts from reference TRBV7-2 and TRBJ1-2): GAGVSQSPSNKVTEKGKDVELRCDPISGHTALYWYRQSLGQGLEFLIYFQGNSAPDKSGLPSDRFSAERTGGSVSTLTIQRTQQEDSAVYLCASTGRATFGYTFGSGTRLTVV.

This clone was seen a handful of times. The gene calls are TRBV2 and TRBJ2-1, with a weak D call TRBD2 (7 bases). Trimming shortened V by 7 bases and J by 3 bases, and 10 bases separated the two germline ends. CDR1 is SNHLY and CDR2 is FYNNEI in the germline V gene. CDR3 length: 13 residues. CDR3 amino acids: CASIGGLYNEQFF. The CDR3 DNA sequence: TGTGCCAGCATCGGGGGGCTCTACAATGAGCAGTTCTTC.

This clone has more than one count but fewer than ten. V gene TRBV6-5 combines with J gene TRBJ1-6, with D unclear. The CDR3 loop spans 15 amino acids. V gave up 8 bases and J gave up 7 bases, with 18 bases separating them. The germline CDR1 and CDR2 sequences are MNHEY and SVGAGI. CDR3 DNA sequence: TGTGCCAGCCGCCCCAATCTCCAGATGAATTCACCCCTCCACTTT. Amino acids: CASRPNLQMNSPLHF.

This clone was detected only a few times. The DNA for the CDR3 is TGTGCCAGCAGCCACGGACAGGCGTACAATCAGCCCCAGCATTTT. This sequence encodes CASSHGQAYNQPQHF. The chain has TRBV6-1 and TRBJ1-5, with TRBD1 matching 7 bases. J gave up 3 bases and V 6 bases, and 8 bases lay outside the gene matches. Germline V gene data show CDR1 as MNHNS and CDR2 as SASEGT. This CDR3 contains 15 residues.